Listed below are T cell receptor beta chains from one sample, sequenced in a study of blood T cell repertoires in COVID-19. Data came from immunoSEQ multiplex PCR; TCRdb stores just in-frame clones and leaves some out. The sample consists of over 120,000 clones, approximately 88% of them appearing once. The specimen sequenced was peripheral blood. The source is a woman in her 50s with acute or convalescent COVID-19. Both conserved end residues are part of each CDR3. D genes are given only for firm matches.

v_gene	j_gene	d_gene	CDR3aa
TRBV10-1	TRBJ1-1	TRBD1	CASSDPGTGPEAFF
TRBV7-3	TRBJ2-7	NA	CASSLGDGHYEQYF
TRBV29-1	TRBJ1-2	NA	CSVEDQGRGYTF
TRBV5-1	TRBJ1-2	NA	CASSFEPQAGYGYTF
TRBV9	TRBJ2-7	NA	CASSASAPHSAGLTTRFYEQYF
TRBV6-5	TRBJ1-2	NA	CASSYEGRGYTF
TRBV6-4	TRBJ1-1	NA	CASRAITGGEAFF
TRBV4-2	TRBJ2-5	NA	CASSQMAEQETQYF
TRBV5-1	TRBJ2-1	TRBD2	CASSLGSGGYNEQFF
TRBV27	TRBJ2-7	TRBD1	CASSLTGAYEQYF
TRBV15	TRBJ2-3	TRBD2	CATSHRTSADTQYF
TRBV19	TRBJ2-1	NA	CASSIGGRGRNEQFF
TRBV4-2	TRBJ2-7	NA	CASSQDVSSGFYEQYF
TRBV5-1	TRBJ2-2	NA	CASSLSLSTGELFF
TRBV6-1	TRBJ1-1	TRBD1	CASSEGARGLTEAFF
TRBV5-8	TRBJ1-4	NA	CASSFGGYSLATNEKLFF
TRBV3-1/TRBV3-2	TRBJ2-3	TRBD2	CASSQEWASGSPTDTQYF
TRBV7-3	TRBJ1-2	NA	CASSLLPGGLTSNYGYTF
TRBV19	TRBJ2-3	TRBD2	CASSISASGTDTQYF
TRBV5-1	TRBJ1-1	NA	CASSEAVKGTEAFF
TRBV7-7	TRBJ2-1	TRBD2	CASSFAVAGGPDEQFF
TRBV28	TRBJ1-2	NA	CASSSRRQQGLYGYTF
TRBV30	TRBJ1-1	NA	CAWSVAYNTEAFF
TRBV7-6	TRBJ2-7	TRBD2	CASSPAGTSGYEQYF
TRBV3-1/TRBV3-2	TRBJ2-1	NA	CASSQDQLAYNEQFF
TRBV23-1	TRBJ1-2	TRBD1	CASEKTAGQGANGYTF
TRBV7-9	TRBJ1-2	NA	CASSLLGSDGYTF
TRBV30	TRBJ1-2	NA	CACPTRVNYGYTF
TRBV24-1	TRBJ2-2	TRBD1	CATSDLGQVNTGELFF
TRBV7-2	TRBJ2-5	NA	CASSLVAGMSGLETQYF
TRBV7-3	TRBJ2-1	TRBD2	CASSPSGSSYNEQFF
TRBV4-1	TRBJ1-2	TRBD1	CASSQDFSTGTVYGYTF
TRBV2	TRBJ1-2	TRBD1	CASSALDRATYGYTF
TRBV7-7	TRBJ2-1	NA	CASSLGLYNEQFF
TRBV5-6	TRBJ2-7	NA	CASSGQGGRNEQYF
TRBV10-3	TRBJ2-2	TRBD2	CAIRGAGGPSNTGELFF
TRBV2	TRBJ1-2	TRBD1	CASRGQGLEGYTF
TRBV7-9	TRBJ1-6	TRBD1	CASSASGTASSYNSPLHF
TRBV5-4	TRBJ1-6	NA	CASSLEGRNSPLHF
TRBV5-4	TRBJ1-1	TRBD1	CASSWTGTGSYGTEAFF
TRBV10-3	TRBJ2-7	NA	CAISGIARGYEQYF
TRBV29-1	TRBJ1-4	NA	CSVSPGTTNEKLFF
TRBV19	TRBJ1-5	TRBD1	CASSIYGQGSSFRPQHF
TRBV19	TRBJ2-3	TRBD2	CASSPGLAIADTQYF
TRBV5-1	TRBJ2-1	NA	CASTPTLDVGANNEQFF
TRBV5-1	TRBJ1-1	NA	CASSFPTGQAFF
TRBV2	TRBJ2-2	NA	CASRLTGRYTGELFF
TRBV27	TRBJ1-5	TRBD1	CASADRASNQPQHF
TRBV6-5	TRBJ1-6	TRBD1	CASSYKDRESLHF